What follows are 13 T cell receptor beta chains derived from one specimen sequenced in a study of T cell responses to AZD1222 COVID-19 vaccine. Method: immunoSEQ multiplex PCR; TCRdb's copy keeps in-frame clones and lacks some. Here the sample spans fewer than 150,000 clones, 90% to 95% being singletons. Sequences were derived from peripheral blood, sampled on day 0 of AZD1222 vaccination. The receptors were gathered from an adult in good health.

The V and J genes are TRBV28 and TRBJ1-2; 8 positions agree with TRBD1. Per the germline V gene, CDR1 is MDHEN and CDR2 is SYDVKM. The CDR3 covers 15 residues. Unmatched junction bases numbered 4, after V lost 4 bases and J lost 0 bases. The CDR3 here is CASSWGDRPNYGYTF. DNA of the CDR3: TGTGCCAGCAGTTGGGGGGACAGGCCTAACTATGGCTACACCTTC.

This clone has only one observation. The chain joins TRBV3-1 (or the pseudogene TRBV3-2) to TRBJ2-5; no definite D call. Between the trimmed V and J ends, which lost 3 bases and 5 bases, there was a span of 4 bases. Germline CDR1 reads LGHDT; CDR2 reads YNNKEL (reference sequence). CDR3 size: 11 residues. This CDR3 reads CASSQTETQYF. In nucleotides, the CDR3 is TGTGCCAGCAGCCAGACCGAGACCCAGTACTTC.

The chain links TRBV6-4 to TRBJ2-3; D is ambiguous. CDR1 is MRHNA and CDR2 is SNTAGT in the germline V gene. Trimming cost V 6 bases and J 3 bases, with 10 bases left between them. The CDR3 totals 13 residues. The chain's CDR3 is CASSQERTDTQYF. CDR3 coding DNA: TGTGCCAGCAGCCAAGAAAGGACAGATACGCAGTATTTT.

This sequence joins TRBV28 and TRBJ1-2; no clear D gene. The V gene's germline CDR1 is MDHEN and CDR2 SYDVKM. The ends were cut back, 6 bases at V and 4 bases at J, with 15 bases in the middle. The CDR3 extends over 14 amino acids. The CDR3 sequence is CASSRPLTGYGYTF. The CDR3 nucleotides read TGTGCCAGCAGCCGCCCGCTGACCGGCTATGGCTACACCTTC.

The sample holds one count of this clone. V and J are TRBV5-4 and TRBJ1-1; 8 nucleotides match TRBD1. Germline V CDR1 and CDR2: SGHNT, YYREEE (reference sequence). J gave up 3 bases and V 3 bases, and 4 bases lay outside the gene matches. The CDR3 loop spans 14 amino acids. As DNA, the CDR3 is TGTGCCAGCAGCTCACCACAGGGGGACACTGAAGCTTTCTTT. Translated: CASSSPQGDTEAFF.

The chain carries TRBV6-2 or TRBV6-3 and TRBJ1-5, with TRBD1 matching over 8 bases. The CDR3 has 14 residues. CDR1 is MNHEY, CDR2 SVGEGT, per germline. The V segment lost 6 bases and the J segment 4 bases; nucleotides outside the gene matches: 5. The CDR3: CASSQGQENQPQHF. In DNA, the CDR3 is TGTGCCAGCAGCCAGGGACAGGAGAATCAGCCCCAGCATTTT.

About this clone itself: This CDR3 is also generated by other DNA sequences in the sample. The chain employs TRBV18 and TRBJ2-1; TRBD2 matches at 12 bases. Trimming cost V 3 bases and J 6 bases; bases outside gene matches: 3. The germline CDR1 and CDR2 sequences are KGHSH and LQKENI. This CDR3 has 15 amino acids. The CDR3 loop reads CASSPGLAGLNEQFF. The CDR3 DNA is TGTGCCAGCTCACCGGGACTAGCGGGCCTCAATGAGCAGTTCTTC.

The chain recombines TRBV19 with TRBJ1-2; D is unresolved. The CDR3 extends over 15 amino acids. Trimming pared 1 base from V and 0 bases from J, leaving 9 bases between. The germline CDR1 and CDR2 sequences are LNHDA and SQIVND (reference sequence). The CDR3 sequence is CASSIVPVTNYGYTF. Here the CDR3 DNA reads TGTGCCAGTAGTATAGTGCCAGTTACTAACTATGGCTACACCTTC.

The chain links TRBV19 to TRBJ2-2, with 7 bases that match TRBD2. This CDR3 comprises 16 residues. The ends lost 6 bases at V and 2 bases at J; junction bases unmatched: 9. Germline CDR1 is LNHDA and CDR2 is SQIVND (reference sequence). CDR3 region: CASRPALAVNTGELFF. CDR3 bases: TGTGCCAGTAGGCCCGCGCTAGCGGTTAACACCGGGGAGCTGTTTTTT.

The rearrangement uses TRBV19 and TRBJ2-1; maybe TRBD2 (6 bases). Germline lookup yields CDR1 LNHDA and CDR2 SQIVND (reference sequence). The CDR3 runs 14 residues. V lost 4 bases, J lost 8 bases, and 15 bases lay in between. The CDR3 loop reads CASSSVRGGDEQFF. The DNA of the CDR3 is TGTGCCAGTAGTAGCGTTAGGGGCGGGGATGAGCAGTTCTTC.

This clone has just one count. The V and J genes are TRBV18 and TRBJ2-1, with D uncertain. CDR1 and CDR2 (germline): KGHSH, LQKENI. Between the trimmed V and J ends, which lost 5 bases and 5 bases, there was a span of 10 bases. The CDR3 has 13 residues. The chain's CDR3 is CASSSLKDNEQFF. The CDR3 DNA follows: TGTGCCAGCTCAAGTTTAAAAGACAATGAGCAGTTCTTC. Complete variable domain (other parts from reference TRBV18 and TRBJ2-1): NAGVMQNPRHLVRRRGQEARLRCSPMKGHSHVYWYRQLPEEGLKFMVYLQKENIIDESGMPKERFSAEFPKEGPSILRIQQVVRGDSAAYFCASSSLKDNEQFFGPGTRLTVL.

The chain links TRBV9 to TRBJ2-1; 9 bases map to TRBD2. Looked up from germline, CDR1 is SGDLS and CDR2 is YYNGEE. This CDR3 has 16 residues. V was clipped by 5 bases and J by 0 bases; unmatched bases: 6. The CDR3 DNA reads TGTGCCAGCAGTGACGGACTAGCGAACTCCTACAATGAGCAGTTCTTC. Protein: CASSDGLANSYNEQFF.

The V gene is TRBV19, the J gene TRBJ2-3, with 8 bases identical to TRBD2. Unmatched junction bases numbered 5, after V lost 3 bases and J lost 6 bases. Germline CDR1 LNHDA, CDR2 SQIVND (reference sequence). The CDR3 runs to 14 residues. The CDR3 coding sequence is TGTGCCAGTAGTATGGGTAAGCGGGAGGATACGCAGTATTTT. Translation gives CASSMGKREDTQYF.